This TCR beta chain stems from a study of T-cell reconstitution after alpha-beta-depleted transplantation in children. CDR3 length equals 16 residues. From germline, CDR1 is MGHRA and CDR2 YSYEKL. The ends lost 5 bases at V and 2 bases at J; junction bases unmatched: 8. Construction of the TCRbeta library involved unique molecular identifiers. TCRdb fed the PCR reads into MiXCR, producing one record per CDR3 protein. In the table there are fewer than 750,000 distinct CDR3 sequences, over 25% of which are singletons. The material sequenced was PBMCs, taken before TCRalphabeta/CD19-depleted stem cell transplant. This rearrangement joins TRBV4-1 to TRBJ2-1; 8 bases are shared with TRBD2. This receptor was taken from a boy under three years old with Wiskott-Aldrich syndrome, due to receive a stem cell transplant. The CDR3 nucleotides are TGCGCCAGCAGCTATAGCGGAGCGGGGGCCTACAATGAGCAGTTCTTC. This encodes CASSYSGAGAYNEQFF.